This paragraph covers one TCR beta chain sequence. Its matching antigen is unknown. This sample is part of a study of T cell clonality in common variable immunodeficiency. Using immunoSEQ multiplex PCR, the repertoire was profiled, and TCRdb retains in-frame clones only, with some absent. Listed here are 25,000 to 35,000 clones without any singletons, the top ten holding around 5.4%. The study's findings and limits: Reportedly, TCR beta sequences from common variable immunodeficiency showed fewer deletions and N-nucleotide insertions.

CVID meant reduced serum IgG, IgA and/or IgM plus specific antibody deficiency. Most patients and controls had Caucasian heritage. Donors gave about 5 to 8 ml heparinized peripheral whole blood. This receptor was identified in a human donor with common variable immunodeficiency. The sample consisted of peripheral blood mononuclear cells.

The CDR3 here is CATKFVGRVNTGELFF. The DNA read from the CDR3 is TGTGCCACCAAATTCGTGGGCAGGGTGAACACCGGGGAG. This rearrangement joins TRBV19 to TRBJ2-2; D possibly corresponds to TRBD1 (5 bases). With the read ending 3 residues before the CDR3 end, the germline J gene is used to fill in that end. CDR1 and CDR2 (germline): LNHDA, SQIVND (reference sequence). The CDR3 is 16 residues long. Trimming pared 10 bases from V and 1 base from J, leaving 19 bases between.